Given below is one TCR beta chain in context. The sample originates from a study of blood T cell repertoires in COVID-19. In the authors' methods: Estimates of nucleated cell counts were drawn from the amplification of reference gene primers. The repertoire was sequenced with immunoSEQ multiplex PCR; TCRdb's copy has only in-frame clones and lacks some. The V and J calls and clone size were taken over from that table, and D and trimming were inferred from the DNA. Counted here are 88,000 or so clones, 65% to 90% occurring once; the ten biggest clones make up about 7.7%. V dropped 5 bases and J dropped 3 bases, with 13 bases sitting between them. CDR1 is SGHAT, CDR2 FQNNGV, per germline. This CDR3 region has 14 residues.

This receptor was identified in a man between 60 and 75 years old with acute or convalescent COVID-19. The sequenced sample was peripheral blood. The chain combines TRBV11-2 with TRBJ1-2, with no clear D. The CDR3 is CASSLSVRHYGYTF. For the CDR3, the DNA is TGTGCCAGCAGCCTCTCCGTGCGGCACTATGGCTACACCTTC.